This TCR beta chain was identified during a study of T cells in Graves' hyperthyroidism and ophthalmopathy (dated by TCRdb to about 2019). With respect to the entire study: Peripheral blood was sampled at the time of initial diagnosis, prior to any treatment. TCR V-J signatures able to tell the groups apart were searched for in a discovery cohort of 90 to 100 patients, of whom roughly 42 had Graves' ophthalmopathy and roughly 57 had stable Graves' hyperthyroidism. Whether ophthalmopathy could be predicted prospectively was tested in an independent validation cohort made up of approximately 19 hyperthyroidism patients plus 17 patients who later progressed to ophthalmopathy. For training and testing, the approximately 97 patients in the discovery cohort were randomly divided in a 7:3 ratio. In several Graves' hyperthyroidism patients, the study also compared T-cell repertoires from thyroid tissue with T-cell repertoires from blood. Once sampling was done, hyperthyroidism patients were given methimazole at a starting dose of 30 mg daily, whereas ophthalmopathy patients were given high-dose intravenous methylprednisolone. The paper describes TCR Vbeta CDR3 sequencing of about 140 peripheral blood samples, made up of some 40 ophthalmopathy patients, some 76 hyperthyroidism patients and around 17 progressor patients.

The table lists this clonotype with a count of one. What this receptor recognizes is not known. Base qualities are missing; no much larger clone stands one base away. A single read makes a weak case. Relative to germline, V is 3 bases shorter and J is 3 bases shorter, with 14 bases between their ends. The CDR3, cysteine through phenylalanine, is 15 amino acids long. Only CDR3 DNA remains: 45 bases, in frame from the first base. Results the study describes overall, beyond this receptor: Ophthalmopathy was separated from stable hyperthyroidism by a 13 V-J signature model, with approximately 89% sensitivity and just over 81% specificity obtained in cross-validation and 80%/75% obtained in testing. In validation, the model predicted progression to ophthalmopathy with over 65% sensitivity and roughly 72% specificity, a median of approximately 6.5 months before onset. Most expanded thyroid clonotypes (frequency above 0.001) were also found in blood, which suggests that blood repertoires may mirror thyroid immune responses. Sample size was not statistically predetermined, and blinding of investigators to group allocation was not performed.

Moderately to severely active disease, a Clinical Activity Score of at least 3, a NOSPECS grade of at least 4, and a duration under 3 months were present in ophthalmopathy patients. The study excluded patients with uncontrolled infections, other autoimmune diseases, pregnancy or lactation. Diagnoses were established on the basis of clinical symptoms, serum thyroxine and TRAb, thyroid ultrasound, and orbital computed tomography. PBMCs were isolated from 7.5 to 10 ml of fresh peripheral blood by Ficoll-Paque density gradient centrifugation. Trizol reagent was used to extract total RNA, and RNA quality was then checked on an Agilent 2100 Bioanalyzer. TCR beta CDR3 regions were amplified from RNA transcripts. For the first round of RT-PCR on the TCR CDR3, the HTBI primer set was used together with the Qiagen OneStep RT-PCR kit. Libraries were constructed in a second round of multiplex PCR, after which size selection and purification were performed. Libraries were sequenced paired-end with 100 bp reads on an Illumina HiSeq2000. In the authors' own workflow: SOAPnuke was used to process the raw data, throwing out any read that contained adapters or uncalled bases, had a mean Phred below 15, or lacked an exact constant-primer or identifier match. High-quality paired reads were merged with COPE v1.2.5, and unique nucleotide sequences were defined as clonotypes. MiTCR v1.1 was used to align the clonotypes against IMGT TRBV, TRBD and TRBJ reference segments. Analysis was restricted to V-J combinations with a frequency above 0.0001, which covered about 99% of repertoires. A TCS score was defined as the ratio between F50 (clonal expansion) and ExV (chaos), using BLOSUM62-based TCRdist between CDR3 peptides within each V-J. Welch's t-statistics and random forest reduced around 510 V-J features to fewer than 15, which were used in a naive Bayes classifier (R e1071). Using fastp at Q25 and MiXCR, TCRdb reprocessed the public reads and kept productive beta chains. Each entry is one CDR3 protein sequence, shown with its most common DNA and genes. For this entry, the V and J calls and clone size follow TCRdb and not the study's own pipeline. This sample has fewer than 550,000 distinct CDR3 sequences in its table, and about 24% of those were observed once. Of the sample, 10% to 12% falls within the top ten clones.

Rearrangement joined TRBV12-3 or TRBV12-4 to TRBJ1-1; there is no confident call for the D gene. The TCR was taken from a woman younger than 45 with Graves' ophthalmopathy. The specimen sequenced was blood. The CDR3 loop reads CASSLIASGYTEAFF. The DNA is TGTGCCAGCAGTTTGATTGCGTCGGGGTACACTGAAGCTTTCTTT.